One sample yielded the 10 T cell receptor beta chains listed below, sequenced in a study of cytomegalovirus exposure and HLA in healthy donors. PCR was performed using 60 Vbeta and 13 Jbeta primers. Measured with immunoSEQ multiplex PCR; TCRdb has only the in-frame clones, and not every one. This sample carries 150,000 to 200,000 clones, approximately 80% of them seen once, and the ten largest clones take 1.2% to 1.5%. The source material was PBMCs. The receptors come from a girl aged 10-17 years in good health and CMV-seropositive.

This rearrangement joins TRBV29-1 to TRBJ2-7; TRBD2 aligns across 10 bases. V lost 4 bases to trimming and J lost 5 bases; unmatched junction nucleotides: 8. In germline, CDR1 is SQVTM, CDR2 ANQGSEA. This CDR3 comprises 14 residues. CDR3 residues: CSVGLAGARNEQYF. CDR3 coding DNA: TGCAGCGTTGGGCTAGCGGGAGCCCGGAACGAGCAGTACTTC.

The J gene is TRBJ1-2, the V gene TRBV7-8; D is undetermined. There are 12 residues in the CDR3. V lost 3 bases and J 2 bases, leaving 4 bases between the germline ends. The germline CDR1 and CDR2 sequences are SGHVS and FQNEAQ. Written as DNA, the CDR3 is TGTGCCAGCAGCTTCCCAAACTATGGCTACACCTTC. The encoded protein is CASSFPNYGYTF. Drawing the rest from reference TRBV7-8 and TRBJ1-2, the complete variable domain is GAGVSQSPRYKVAKRGQDVALRCDPISGHVSLFWYQQALGQGPEFLTYFQNEAQLDKSGLPSDRFFAERPEGSVSTLKIQRTQQEDSAVYLCASSFPNYGYTFGSGTRLTVV.

This rearrangement joins TRBV27 to TRBJ2-7, with 8 bases that match TRBD2. CDR1 MNHEY and CDR2 SMNVEV come from the germline V gene (reference sequence). CDR3 length: 14 residues. The V and J ends lost 5 bases and 7 bases, in that order; junction bases with no gene match: 10. In DNA form, the CDR3 reads TGTGCCAGCAGTCCCATGCGGGAGGTAAAAGAGCAGTACTTC. As protein: CASSPMREVKEQYF.

The genes are TRBV6-1 and TRBJ2-7; TRBD1 might be the D (5 bases). Deletions cut 2 bases from V and 4 bases from J, with 9 bases between. The CDR3 consists of 13 residues. Germline-derived CDR1 and CDR2 are MNHNS and SASEGT. CDR3 coding DNA: TGTGCCAGCAGTGAAAAAGCAGGGTACGAGCAGTACTTC. Translation gives CASSEKAGYEQYF.

This clone occurred a few times. The chain couples TRBV6-5 to TRBJ1-4; 8 bases are shared with TRBD1. Germline values: CDR1 MNHEY, CDR2 SVGAGI. The length of the CDR3 is 15 residues. J lost 6 bases, V lost 4 bases, and 7 bases had no gene match. CDR3 bases: TGTGCCAGCAGTTGGACAGGGTCAGAACATGAAAAACTGTTTTTT. Translation gives CASSWTGSEHEKLFF.

The rearrangement joins TRBV6-5 to TRBJ2-2; D remains unclear. CDR1 MNHEY and CDR2 SVGAGI come from the germline V gene. V lost 7 bases and J 6 bases, leaving 6 bases between the germline ends. CDR3 length: 11 amino acids. Here the CDR3 DNA reads TGTGCCAGCACCACATCCGGGGAGCTGTTTTTT. It codes for CASTTSGELFF.

This clone was detected only a few times. The CDR3 loop reads CASSATGVADTQYF. CDR3 DNA: TGTGCCAGCAGCGCTACAGGGGTGGCAGATACGCAGTATTTT. This chain joins TRBV9 and TRBJ2-3; 7 bases match TRBD1. The CDR3 consists of 14 residues. V was clipped by 3 bases and J by 4 bases; unmatched bases: 5. Germline V gene sequence: CDR1 SGDLS, CDR2 YYNGEE.

This clone was observed a handful of times. The chain's CDR3 is CASSSQTAKDYGYTF. For the CDR3, the DNA is TGCGCCAGCAGCTCGCAGACAGCTAAGGACTATGGCTACACCTTC. The V and J genes are TRBV5-1 and TRBJ1-2; D perhaps matches TRBD1 (5 bases). The CDR3 is 15 residues long. Germline V gene data show CDR1 as SGHRS and CDR2 as YFSETQ. The V and J ends lost 3 bases and 3 bases respectively, with 15 bases between them.

The chain joins TRBV11-3 to TRBJ2-1, with 9 bases that match TRBD2. The germline V gene encodes CDR1 SGHNT and CDR2 YENEEA. V lost 1 base and J lost 4; bases outside the gene matches: 2. The CDR3 spans 15 residues. The CDR3 sequence is CASSLALAGYNEQFF. The DNA of the CDR3 is TGTGCCAGCAGCTTAGCCCTAGCGGGATACAATGAGCAGTTCTTC.

The V and J genes are TRBV11-1 and TRBJ2-1; D remains unclear. The CDR3 is made up of 13 amino acids. Deletions cut 1 base from V and 5 bases from J, with 6 bases between. In germline, CDR1 is SGHAT, CDR2 FQDESV (reference sequence). In DNA form, the CDR3 reads TGTGCCAGCAGCTTAGGAGAAAACAATGAGCAGTTCTTC. Amino acids: CASSLGENNEQFF.